This T cell receptor beta chain was recovered during a study of blood T cell repertoires in COVID-19. Original handling: Nucleated cell number was recorded as an estimate derived from reference gene primer amplification. Sequenced by immunoSEQ multiplex PCR; TCRdb stores in-frame clones only, minus some. The V and J calls and clone size come from that table; D and trimming were worked out from the DNA. The sample has 150,000 to 200,000 clones; 70% to 90% are singletons. The length of the CDR3 is 13 residues. Germline lookup yields CDR1 SGHTA and CDR2 FQGTGA. Trimming took off 3 bases at V and 4 bases at J, with 10 bases between the two ends. Those enrolled, adults aged roughly 18 to 90 years, came from around 25 US areas.

The rearrangement joins TRBV7-3 to TRBJ2-7; D perhaps matches TRBD2 (6 bases). This receptor was identified in a woman aged 18-30 years who had recovered from COVID-19. Sequencing was carried out using PBMCs or T cells enriched from blood (not recorded which). In DNA, the CDR3 is TGTGCCAGCAGCTTGTTTAGCGGTTACGAGCAGTACTTC. It translates to CASSLFSGYEQYF.